This TCR beta chain was found in a study of Graves' ophthalmopathy and Graves' hyperthyroidism. V shed 6 bases and J shed 0 bases, with 12 bases lying between them. Germline values: CDR1 SNHLY, CDR2 FYNNEI. There are 14 residues in the CDR3. Regarding the study as a whole: The majority of expanded thyroid clonotypes above 0.001 frequency also occurred in blood. Stable hyperthyroidism and ophthalmopathy were told apart by a 13-signature model, which achieved 87.88% sensitivity and approximately 81% specificity.

RNA transcripts were the source from which TCR beta CDR3 regions were amplified. The first-round RT-PCR employed HTBI primers together with the Qiagen OneStep RT-PCR kit. A multiplex PCR was then performed as the second round. TCRdb reanalysed the multiplex PCR reads using MiXCR and keeps one entry per CDR3 protein. This sample has about 380,000 distinct CDR3 sequences; 15% occur once, and the top ten carry around 6.6%. Points on this clonotype: Antigen specificity is unknown.

Ophthalmopathy absent within 18 months of follow-up marked hyperthyroidism as stable. The study excluded patients with other autoimmune diseases, uncontrolled infections, pregnancy or lactation. This TCR was sampled from a woman aged 18-30 years with stable Graves' hyperthyroidism. Material for sequencing was peripheral blood. The chain has TRBV2 and TRBJ2-7, with TRBD2 as a possible D gene (6 bases). This chain's CDR3 is CASSGGRGSYEQYF. The CDR3 region has the DNA TGTGCCAGCAGCGGTGGGCGGGGCTCCTACGAGCAGTACTTC.